These 12 T cell receptor beta chains came from one sample sequenced in a study of cytomegalovirus exposure and HLA in healthy donors. The PCR contained 60 Vbeta and 13 Jbeta primers. The protocol was immunoSEQ multiplex PCR, while the TCRdb copy is restricted to in-frame clones and leaves out a portion. Of about 190,000 clones detected, 85% to 90% appear once; the ten largest clones hold 1.5% to 2%. Material: PBMCs. All receptors derive from a woman between 18 and 29 years old in good health and CMV-seronegative.

The V and J genes are TRBV28 and TRBJ2-7, with TRBD1 identical over 8 bases. Germline CDR1 is MDHEN and CDR2 is SYDVKM. J was trimmed by 6 bases and V by 5 bases; bases with no gene match: 12. The CDR3 consists of 15 residues. The CDR3 reads CASSRPIGQGGEQYF. DNA of the CDR3: TGTGCCAGCAGTCGACCAATAGGACAGGGCGGCGAGCAGTACTTC.

Comments on this clone: At one boundary the junction diverges from the germline segment, which might be a read error. CDR3 DNA sequence: TGTGCTAGCAGCTTAGGAGTGGAAGAGACCCAGTACTTC. Its protein product is CASSLGVEETQYF. The chain carries TRBV7-7 and TRBJ2-5, with D uncertain. This CDR3 has 13 amino acids. Germline CDR1 is SSHAT and CDR2 is FNYEAQ (reference sequence).

This sequence joins TRBV10-3 and TRBJ2-7; 15 nucleotides agree with TRBD2. There are 14 residues in the CDR3. The V gene's germline CDR1 is ENHRY and CDR2 SYGVKD. V shed 10 bases, J shed 2 bases, and the junction held 3 bases outside the gene matches. This chain's CDR3 is CATRTSGRAYEQYF. The CDR3 nucleotides are TGTGCCACGCGGACTAGCGGGAGGGCCTACGAGCAGTACTTC.

The CDR3 sequence: CASSLAAGALVDEQFF. The CDR3 nucleotides are TGCGCCAGCAGCTTGGCAGCTGGGGCCCTTGTGGATGAGCAGTTCTTC. The rearrangement links TRBV5-1 to TRBJ2-1, with a tentative D call TRBD1 (5 bases). The ends were cut back, 0 bases at V and 8 bases at J, with 18 bases in the middle. This CDR3 region has 16 residues. CDR1 and CDR2 from the germline V gene are SGHRS and YFSETQ.

This clone was picked up one time. The V call is TRBV7-2, the J call TRBJ1-3; D ambiguous. The CDR3 contains 15 residues. CDR1 and CDR2 (germline): SGHTA, FQGNSA. Trimming removed 5 bases at V and 2 bases at J, with 13 bases between. Here the CDR3 reads CASSPRGNPGNTIYF. The CDR3 DNA reads TGTGCCAGCAGCCCGCGAGGAAATCCTGGAAACACCATATATTTT. Full variable domain (outside the CDR3, taken from reference TRBV7-2 and TRBJ1-3): GAGVSQSPSNKVTEKGKDVELRCDPISGHTALYWYRQSLGQGLEFLIYFQGNSAPDKSGLPSDRFSAERTGGSVSTLTIQRTQQEDSAVYLCASSPRGNPGNTIYFGEGSWLTVV.

The chain recombines TRBV5-6 with TRBJ2-7; 7 nucleotides agree with TRBD1. The CDR3 consists of 13 residues. CDR1 is SGHDT, CDR2 YYEEEE, per germline. V shed 4 bases, J shed 2 bases, and the junction held 3 bases outside the gene matches. The CDR3 coding sequence is TGTGCCAGCAGCCGGGGACAGCCCTACGAGCAGTACTTC. Amino acids: CASSRGQPYEQYF. The full variable domain, with the rest looked up from reference TRBV5-6 and TRBJ2-7, is DAGVTQSPTHLIKTRGQQVTLRCSPKSGHDTVSWYQQALGQGPQFIFQYYEEEERQRGNFPDRFSGHQFPNYSSELNVNALLLGDSALYLCASSRGQPYEQYFGPGTRLTVT.

The chain uses TRBV9 and TRBJ1-1, with a tentative D call TRBD1 (6 bases). Per germline, CDR1 SGDLS and CDR2 YYNGEE. V lost 3 bases, J lost 1 base, and 13 bases lay in between. This CDR3 is built from 15 residues. CDR3 coding DNA: TGTGCCAGCAGCGGGGAGAGCAGGGGGAACACTGAAGCTTTCTTT. Translated, it gives CASSGESRGNTEAFF. Filled out from reference TRBV9 and TRBJ1-1, the complete variable domain reads DSGVTQTPKHLITATGQRVTLRCSPRSGDLSVYWYQQSLDQGLQFLIQYYNGEERAKGNILERFSAQQFPDLHSELNLSSLELGDSALYFCASSGESRGNTEAFFGQGTRLTVV.

This chain joins TRBV7-2 and TRBJ2-4; D remains unclear. This CDR3 region has 15 residues. V shed 5 bases and J shed 0 bases, with 11 bases lying between them. In germline, CDR1 is SGHTA, CDR2 FQGNSA. CDR3 amino acids: CASSQASLAKNIQYF. CDR3 in DNA: TGTGCCAGCAGCCAGGCAAGCCTAGCCAAAAACATTCAGTACTTC. Complete variable domain (other parts from reference TRBV7-2 and TRBJ2-4): GAGVSQSPSNKVTEKGKDVELRCDPISGHTALYWYRQSLGQGLEFLIYFQGNSAPDKSGLPSDRFSAERTGGSVSTLTIQRTQQEDSAVYLCASSQASLAKNIQYFGAGTRLSVL.

The chain links TRBV27 to TRBJ1-6; D gene uncertain. Germline CDR1 MNHEY, CDR2 SMNVEV (reference sequence). The CDR3 extends over 13 amino acids. V was cut by 3 bases and J by 7 bases, with 7 bases left in between. CDR3 bases: TGTGCCAGCAGTTTCTCCGTGAATTCACCCCTCCACTTT. It specifies CASSFSVNSPLHF.

The rearrangement uses TRBV20-1 and TRBJ1-3; D is undetermined. This CDR3 is built from 11 residues. V dropped 1 base and J dropped 6 bases, with 4 bases sitting between them. Germline CDR1 DFQATT, CDR2 SNEGSKA (reference sequence). The CDR3 nucleotides are TGCAGTGCTAGAGGACAAAACACCATATATTTT. Protein: CSARGQNTIYF.

The J gene is TRBJ2-1, the V gene TRBV2, with D unresolved. Germline V gives CDR1 SNHLY, CDR2 FYNNEI. The CDR3 is made up of 14 amino acids. Trimming pared 4 bases from V and 7 bases from J, leaving 14 bases between. The CDR3 sequence is CASSASTLINEQFF. CDR3 bases: TGTGCCAGCAGTGCAAGCACCCTCATTAATGAGCAGTTCTTC.

This chain uses TRBV6-5 with TRBJ1-4; TRBD1 aligns across 9 bases. The V segment lost 7 bases and the J segment 5 bases; nucleotides outside the gene matches: 5. This CDR3 comprises 14 residues. Germline V CDR1 and CDR2: MNHEY, SVGAGI. The CDR3 here is CASTDRGWNEKLFF. The CDR3 nucleotides are TGTGCCAGCACCGACAGGGGGTGGAATGAAAAACTGTTTTTT.